One and the same sample provided the 14 T cell receptor beta chains below, sequenced in a study of T-cell reconstitution after alpha-beta-depleted transplantation in children. Preparation of the TCRbeta library involved a method that used unique molecular identifiers. In TCRdb, the PCR reads were re-called with MiXCR into one record per CDR3 protein. The data show fewer than 550,000 distinct CDR3 sequences, with 11% seen just once and 4.5% to 7% held by the top ten. The sample here was PBMCs from the stem cell graft donor, taken from the stem cell graft. These receptors were collected from a human donor who donated a stem cell graft to a child with acute myeloid leukemia.

The chain joins TRBV29-1 to TRBJ2-1; D is ambiguous. This CDR3 comprises 13 residues. The V and J ends lost 6 bases and 5 bases respectively, with 14 bases between them. The germline V gene has CDR1 SQVTM and CDR2 ANQGSEA. CDR3: CSVAEMGNNEQFF. The DNA of the CDR3 is TGCAGCGTGGCGGAGATGGGGAACAATGAGCAGTTCTTC.

This clonotype was observed at least ten times. The rearrangement links TRBV12-3 or TRBV12-4 to TRBJ2-5; 9 bases are shared with TRBD1. This CDR3 region has 14 residues. V shed 5 bases and J 4 bases; nucleotides not matched to a gene: 5. The CDR3 loop reads CASSQTGGRETQYF. CDR3 nucleotide sequence: TGTGCCAGCAGTCAAACAGGGGGCCGAGAGACCCAGTACTTC.

This clonotype was found many times. The chain uses TRBV24-1 and TRBJ2-1, with TRBD1 as a possible D gene (6 bases). Per germline, CDR1 KGHDR and CDR2 SFDVKD. The CDR3 loop spans 16 amino acids. V lost 0 bases and J lost 7, with 15 bases in between. CDR3 residues: CATSDLPTGPWNEQFF. CDR3 nucleotides: TGTGCCACCAGTGATTTGCCGACAGGCCCCTGGAATGAGCAGTTCTTC.

This clonotype was seen repeatedly, ten times or more. This sequence joins TRBV9 and TRBJ2-6, with D maybe TRBD1 (5 bases). V was pared by 3 bases and J by 0 bases, with 7 bases between. Germline V CDR1 and CDR2: SGDLS, YYNGEE. The CDR3 covers 15 residues. The CDR3 bases are TGTGCCAGCAGCGACGACAGCTCTGGGGCCAACGTCCTGACTTTC. As protein: CASSDDSSGANVLTF.

The J gene is TRBJ2-5, the V gene TRBV30, with D possibly TRBD2 on 6 matching bases. The CDR3 contains 12 residues. Trimming removed 2 bases at V and 4 bases at J, with 8 bases between. CDR1 GTSNPN and CDR2 SVGIG come from the germline V gene (reference sequence). The CDR3 loop is CAWSRGGETQYF. In DNA form, the CDR3 reads TGTGCCTGGAGTAGGGGAGGAGAGACCCAGTACTTC.

This clonotype was found a few times. This chain uses TRBV12-3 or TRBV12-4 with TRBJ2-3, with D unresolved. The CDR3 runs to 14 residues. V lost 2 bases and J lost 0, with 6 bases in between. CDR3 bases: TGTGCCAGCAGTTTATACGGCAGCACAGATACGCAGTATTTT. This translates into CASSLYGSTDTQYF.

This clonotype appeared a few times. The chain links TRBV10-3 to TRBJ2-4; D may be TRBD1 (6 bases). V lost 2 bases and J lost 9, with 8 bases in between. The CDR3 is made up of 12 amino acids. Germline V lookup: CDR1 ENHRY, CDR2 SYGVKD. The CDR3 coding sequence is TGTGCCATCAGTGAGGGACAGTCCATTCAGTACTTC. It is translated as CAISEGQSIQYF.

The V and J genes are TRBV10-1 and TRBJ2-5; 7 bases map to TRBD1. This CDR3 comprises 16 residues. Per the germline V gene, CDR1 is WNHNN and CDR2 is SYGVQD (reference sequence). The V gene end was trimmed by 7 bases and the J gene end by 5 bases; junction bases not matched to a gene: 16. CDR3 nucleotide sequence: TGCGCCAGCATGGAACCTAAACAGGGGAATGGGGAGACCCAGTACTTC. This encodes CASMEPKQGNGETQYF.

V usage is TRBV4-3 and J usage is TRBJ2-2, with 9 bases fitting TRBD1. CDR1 is LGHNA, CDR2 YSLEER, per germline. The trim removed 4 bases at V and 5 bases at J, leaving 5 bases unmatched. The CDR3 loop spans 15 amino acids. The CDR3 loop reads CASSRDRVTTGELFF. The CDR3 bases are TGCGCCAGCAGCCGGGACAGGGTCACAACCGGGGAGCTGTTTTTT.

This clonotype was detected only a few times. CDR3 nucleotides: TGTGCCAGCAGCCAAGGGTTAGCCAACTATGGCTACACCTTC. Translated: CASSQGLANYGYTF. This chain connects TRBV25-1 to TRBJ1-2; D is unclear. In germline, CDR1 is MGHDK, CDR2 SYGVNS. V was shortened by 6 bases and J by 2 bases, with 13 bases between the two germline ends. This CDR3 has 14 amino acids.

This clonotype has more than one count but fewer than ten. V gene TRBV7-9 combines with J gene TRBJ1-1, with D possibly being TRBD1 (6 bases). Germline V gives CDR1 SEHNR, CDR2 FQNEAQ (reference sequence). V lost 5 bases and J lost 1, with 14 bases in between. This CDR3 region has 15 residues. The CDR3 DNA is TGTGCCAGCAGCCAAACCACAGGGAAGAACACTGAAGCTTTCTTT. Translation gives CASSQTTGKNTEAFF. Based on the CDR3 plus reference TRBV7-9 and TRBJ1-1, the full variable domain is DTGVSQNPRHKITKRGQNVTFRCDPISEHNRLYWYRQTLGQGPEFLTYFQNEAQLEKSRLLSDRFSAERPKGSFSTLEIQRTEQGDSAMYLCASSQTTGKNTEAFFGQGTRLTVV.

J is TRBJ2-7 and V is TRBV14, with 8 bases lining up with TRBD2. The CDR3 runs to 13 residues. CDR1 is SGHDN and CDR2 is FVKESK in the germline V gene. Unmatched junction bases numbered 5, after V lost 3 bases and J lost 7 bases. The CDR3 DNA sequence: TGTGCCAGCAGCCATGGCGGGGGGTGGGAGCAGTACGTC. It specifies CASSHGGGWEQYV.

The rearrangement links TRBV29-1 to TRBJ2-7; possibly TRBD1 or TRBD2 for D (5 bases each). CDR3 size: 13 residues. Between the trimmed V and J ends, which lost 6 bases and 0 bases, there was a span of 12 bases. Germline assignment: CDR1 SQVTM and CDR2 ANQGSEA. For the CDR3, the DNA is TGCAGCGTGGGGACCCTTACCTCCTACGAGCAGTACTTC. Translation gives CSVGTLTSYEQYF.

The chain recombines TRBV5-1 with TRBJ1-6; a weak D match, TRBD1 (6 bases). The CDR3 has 14 residues. Trimming stripped 5 bases from V and 4 bases from J, with 10 bases between. Germline CDR1 and CDR2: SGHRS and YFSETQ. In DNA, the CDR3 is TGCGCCAGCAGTCTCCAGGGGTATAATTCACCCCTCCACTTT. As protein: CASSLQGYNSPLHF.